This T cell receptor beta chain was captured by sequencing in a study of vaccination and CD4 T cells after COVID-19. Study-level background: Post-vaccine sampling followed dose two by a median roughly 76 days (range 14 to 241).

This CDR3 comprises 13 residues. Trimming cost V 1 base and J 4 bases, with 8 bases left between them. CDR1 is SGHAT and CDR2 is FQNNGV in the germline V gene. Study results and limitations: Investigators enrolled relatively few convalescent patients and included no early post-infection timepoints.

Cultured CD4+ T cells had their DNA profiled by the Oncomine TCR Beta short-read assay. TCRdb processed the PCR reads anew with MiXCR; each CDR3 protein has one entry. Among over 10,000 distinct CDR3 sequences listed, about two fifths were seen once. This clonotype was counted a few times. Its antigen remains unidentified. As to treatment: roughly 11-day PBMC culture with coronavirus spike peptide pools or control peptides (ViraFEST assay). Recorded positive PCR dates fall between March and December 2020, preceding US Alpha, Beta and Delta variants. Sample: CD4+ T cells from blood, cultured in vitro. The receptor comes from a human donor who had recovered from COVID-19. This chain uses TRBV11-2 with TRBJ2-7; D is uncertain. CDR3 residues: CASSLVLGYEQYF. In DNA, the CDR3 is TGTGCCAGCAGCTTAGTCCTGGGGTACGAGCAGTACTTC.